The entry below gives a single T cell receptor (beta chain) sequence along with its context. This clone has a single count. This receptor's antigen is unknown. No much larger clone is present one base from it, and per-base qualities are unavailable. This specimen comes from a study of blood T cell repertoires in COVID-19 (TCRdb year 2020). Regarding the research as a whole: Samples covering the acute and convalescent phases of COVID-19 were provided by collaborators in the United States, Italy and Spain. The material from the prospective study consisted of cDNA or gDNA derived from T cells, B-cell-depleted T cells, or PBMCs. The dataset comprised deeply sampled blood TCRbeta repertoires from subjects exposed to, actively infected with, or recovered from COVID-19. Where available, HLA class I and class II types were obtained from metadata supplied by the sample provider rather than from assay-based typing. The repertoires were made available in a free public database intended to serve as a resource for research on the immune response to SARS-CoV-2. The samples were drawn from two sources: the first 160 participants of the ongoing ImmuneRACE study, and 1,254 subjects contributed by 6 global collaborators. Nearly every sample came with metadata listing a de-identified subject ID, COVID-19 status, age in years and sex.

TCRbeta CDR3 regions were amplified from genomic DNA using the immunoSEQ Assay, a bias-controlled multiplex PCR. The study's processing was this. The number of nucleated cells in each sample was estimated by amplification of reference gene primers within the assay. To quantify the absolute abundance of each unique TCRbeta CDR3 rearrangement, sequence reads were collapsed and filtered. For each sample, productive Simpson clonality was calculated as the square root of Simpson's diversity index across productive rearrangements. Entries here come from immuneACCESS through TCRdb and include only in-frame sequences with V and J called. Some clones fail to appear in such tables; in the studies checked, an unresolved V gene covers under half of the shortfall, and the cause of the remainder is unknown. That table is the source of V, J and clone size, and D and trimming were worked out from the DNA. The sample includes about 120,000 clones, with about four fifths observed a single time. The ten largest clones capture about 7.3% of the sample.

CDR1 and CDR2, looked up from the germline V gene (reference sequence), are MNHEY and SMNVEV. From the cysteine through the phenylalanine, the CDR3 covers 11 amino acids. The DNA shown is the 33-base CDR3, in frame from base 1. The junction shows trimming of 10 bases on V and 10 bases on J, and the gene matches do not reach 9 bases of it. Beyond this particular receptor, the publication reports: How much clinical and demographic metadata was included differed by source and by participant, and the metadata was provided uncurated.

Whole blood was collected in K2EDTA tubes by collaborating institutions according to the institutions' own protocols. For TCRbeta analysis, collaborators shipped samples in one of three forms: frozen whole blood, isolated PBMCs, or DNA extracted from either of those sample types. The V and J segments used are TRBV27 and TRBJ1-2; 7 central bases correspond to TRBD1. The sequencing sample was made of peripheral blood. The origin of this receptor is a woman in her forties with acute or convalescent COVID-19. The nucleotide sequence reads TGTGCCACCCACAGGGGAGGAATCTACACCTTC. Its translation is CATHRGGIYTF.